Listed here are 2 T cell receptor beta chains from one sample, sequenced in a study of T cell responses to AZD1222 COVID-19 vaccine (dated by TCRdb to about 2021). The intended sense of this specimen's time point label: baseline before first vaccination. The library was obtained by the immunoSEQ multiplex PCR assay. This immuneACCESS table, as held by TCRdb, lists in-frame sequences with V and J called but not all clones. Of the missing ones, under half trace to an unresolved V gene in checked studies; the others have no known cause. The sample has tens of thousands of clones on record, 89% of them singletons. Together, the top ten hold roughly 2.3% of the sample. The source was peripheral blood, collected on day 0 of AZD1222 vaccination. Receptors originate from an adult in good health.

The chain employs TRBV30 and TRBJ1-4; a possible D gene is TRBD1 (6 bases). The CDR3 runs to 16 residues. Germline-derived CDR1 and CDR2 are GTSNPN and SVGIG (reference sequence). V lost 0 bases and J 4 bases, leaving 15 bases between the germline ends. The CDR3 DNA reads TGTGCCTGGAGTGTTTGGGGGGCAGGATTTAATGAAAAACTGTTTTTT. It specifies CAWSVWGAGFNEKLFF.

The J gene is TRBJ1-4, the V gene TRBV30, with 7 nucleotides matching TRBD1. J was trimmed by 8 bases and V by 5 bases; bases with no gene match: 2. The V gene's germline CDR1 is GTSNPN and CDR2 SVGIG (reference sequence). The CDR3 contains 11 residues. CDR3 in amino acids: CAWSTGEKLFF. The CDR3 bases are TGTGCCTGGTCGACAGGGGAAAAACTGTTTTTT.